A single T cell receptor beta chain is shown here with its context. The CDR3 extends over 13 amino acids. The V gene's germline CDR1 is SGHAT and CDR2 FQDESV (reference sequence). V gave up 2 bases and J gave up 1 base, with 5 bases separating them. The sequencing template was cDNA reverse transcribed from extracted RNA. Data came from immunoSEQ multiplex PCR; TCRdb stores just in-frame clones and leaves some out. The table includes 10,000 to 15,000 clones, approximately 71% detected once. This record belongs to a study of CD8+ T cells in alopecia areata. The treatment denotes: oral pan-JAK inhibitor, 5-10 mg twice daily. Obtained from alopecia areata patients were lesional scalp punch biopsies along with peripheral blood.

The V gene is TRBV11-1, the J gene TRBJ1-1, with unresolved D. The sequence came from a human donor with alopecia areata. Source: skin, taken at week 4, from a patient treated with tofacitinib. This CDR3 reads CASSLTKNTEAFF. CDR3 DNA: TGTGCCAGCAGCTTAACAAAGAACACTGAAGCTTTCTTT. The full variable domain, completed using reference TRBV11-1 and TRBJ1-1, is EAEVAQSPRYKITEKSQAVAFWCDPISGHATLYWYRQILGQGPELLVQFQDESVVDDSQLPKDRFSAERLKGVDSTLKIQPAELGDSAMYLCASSLTKNTEAFFGQGTRLTVV.